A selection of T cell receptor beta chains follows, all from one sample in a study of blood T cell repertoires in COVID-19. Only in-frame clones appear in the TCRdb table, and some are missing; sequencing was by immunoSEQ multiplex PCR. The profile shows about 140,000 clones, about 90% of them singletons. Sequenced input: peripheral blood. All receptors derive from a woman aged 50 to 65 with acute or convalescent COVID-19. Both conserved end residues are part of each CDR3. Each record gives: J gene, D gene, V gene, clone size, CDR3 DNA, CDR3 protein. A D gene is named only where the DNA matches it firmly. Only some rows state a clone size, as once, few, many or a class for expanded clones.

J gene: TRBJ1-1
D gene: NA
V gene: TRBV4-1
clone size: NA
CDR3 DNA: TGCGCCAGCAGCCAGGGCATGAACACTGAAGCTTTCTTT
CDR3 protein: CASSQGMNTEAFF

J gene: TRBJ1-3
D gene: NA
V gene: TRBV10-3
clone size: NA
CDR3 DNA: TGTGCCATCAGCACAGGGCAGGGAAACACCATATATTTT
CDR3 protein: CAISTGQGNTIYF

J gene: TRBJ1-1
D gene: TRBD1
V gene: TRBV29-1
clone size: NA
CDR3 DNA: TGCAGCGTCGCAGGGGGCGCTTACGGCACTGAAGCTTTCTTT
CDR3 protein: CSVAGGAYGTEAFF

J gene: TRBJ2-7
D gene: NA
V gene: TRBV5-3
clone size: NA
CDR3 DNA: TGTGCCAGAAGCTTGCAGTACAGGGCGTACGAGCAGTACTTC
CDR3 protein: CARSLQYRAYEQYF

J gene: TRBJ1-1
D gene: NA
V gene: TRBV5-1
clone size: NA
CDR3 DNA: TGCGCCAGCAGCTTGGTAGGGGGAATGAACACTGAAGCTTTCTTT
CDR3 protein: CASSLVGGMNTEAFF

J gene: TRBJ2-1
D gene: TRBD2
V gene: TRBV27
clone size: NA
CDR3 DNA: TGTGCCAGCAGCGGCTCCCTAAGCGGGAGGGTCCATGAGCAGTTCTTC
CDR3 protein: CASSGSLSGRVHEQFF

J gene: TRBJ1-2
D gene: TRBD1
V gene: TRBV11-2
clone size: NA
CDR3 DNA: TGTGCCAGCAGCTTAGTGACAGGGGAATATGGCTACACCTTC
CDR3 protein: CASSLVTGEYGYTF

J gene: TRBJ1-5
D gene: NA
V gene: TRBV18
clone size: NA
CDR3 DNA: TGTGCCAGCTCAAACCAGGCCACGGCCTACAATCAGCCCCAGCATTTT
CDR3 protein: CASSNQATAYNQPQHF

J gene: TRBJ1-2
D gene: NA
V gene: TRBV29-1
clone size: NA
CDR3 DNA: TGCAGCGTTGAAGAGAGGGACTTTAACTATGGCTACACCTTC
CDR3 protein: CSVEERDFNYGYTF

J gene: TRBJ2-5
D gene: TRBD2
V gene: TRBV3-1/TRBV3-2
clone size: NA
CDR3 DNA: TGTGCCAGCAGCCGTAGCGGGGGCGAAGAGACCCAGTACTTC
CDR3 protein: CASSRSGGEETQYF

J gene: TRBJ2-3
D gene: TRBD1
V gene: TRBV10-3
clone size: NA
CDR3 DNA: TGTGCCATCAGCACCGGGACAGGGGGGACAGATACGCAGTATTTT
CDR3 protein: CAISTGTGGTDTQYF

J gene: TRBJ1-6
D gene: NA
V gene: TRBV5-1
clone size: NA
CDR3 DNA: TGCGCCAGCAGCTTGTGGGGTGGAGAGGGCTCCTATAATTCACCCCTCCACTTT
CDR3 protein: CASSLWGGEGSYNSPLHF

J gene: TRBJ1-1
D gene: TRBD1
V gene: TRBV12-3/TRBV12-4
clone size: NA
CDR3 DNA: TGTGCCAGCAGGAACAGGGACAGAGGTGAAGCTTTCTTT
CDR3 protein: CASRNRDRGEAFF

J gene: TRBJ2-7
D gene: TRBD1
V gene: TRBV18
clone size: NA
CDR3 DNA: TGTGCCAGCTCACCTACCATGGGACAGGACGAGCAGTACTTC
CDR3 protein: CASSPTMGQDEQYF

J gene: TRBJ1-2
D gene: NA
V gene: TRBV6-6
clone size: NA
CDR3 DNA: TGTGCCAGCGCCCCGGGACAACTATATGGCTACACCTTC
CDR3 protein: CASAPGQLYGYTF

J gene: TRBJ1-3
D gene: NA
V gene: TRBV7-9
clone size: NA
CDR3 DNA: TGTGCCAGCAGCTCGATCGGTGCGGCCAACACCATATATTTT
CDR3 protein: CASSSIGAANTIYF

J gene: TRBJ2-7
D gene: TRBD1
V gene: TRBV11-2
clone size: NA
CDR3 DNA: TGTGCCAGCAGCTTCCGGGACAGTCCCTACGAGCAGTACTTC
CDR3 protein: CASSFRDSPYEQYF

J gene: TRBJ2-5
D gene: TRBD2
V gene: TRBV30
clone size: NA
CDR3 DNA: TGTGCCTGGACGGCTAGCGGGGAGACCCAGTACTTC
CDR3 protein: CAWTASGETQYF

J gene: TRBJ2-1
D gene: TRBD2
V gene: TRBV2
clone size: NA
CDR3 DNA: TGTGCCAGCTGGGACCTAGCGGGAAAATACAATGAGCAGTTCTTC
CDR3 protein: CASWDLAGKYNEQFF

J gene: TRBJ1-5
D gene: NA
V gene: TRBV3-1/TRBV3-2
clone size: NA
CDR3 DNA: TGTGCCAGCAGCCAACAGGGGTATAGCAATCAGCCCCAGCATTTT
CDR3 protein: CASSQQGYSNQPQHF

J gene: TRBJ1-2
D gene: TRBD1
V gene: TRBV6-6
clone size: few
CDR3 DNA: TGTGCCAGCAGTTACGGACAGGCAGGGGGCTACACCTTC
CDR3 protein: CASSYGQAGGYTF

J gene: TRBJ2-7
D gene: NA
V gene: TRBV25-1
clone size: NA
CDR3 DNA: TGTGCCACCCGGGACACCACAACCTACGAGCAGTACTTC
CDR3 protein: CATRDTTTYEQYF

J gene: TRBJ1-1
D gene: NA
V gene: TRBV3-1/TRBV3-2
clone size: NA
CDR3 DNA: TGTGCCAGCAGCCATACAACCCTGAAAGCTTTCTTT
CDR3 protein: CASSHTTLKAFF

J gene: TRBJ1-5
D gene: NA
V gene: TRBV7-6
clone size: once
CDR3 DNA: TGTGCCAGCAGCTCAGGGTTGGATCAGCCCCAGCATTTT
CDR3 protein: CASSSGLDQPQHF

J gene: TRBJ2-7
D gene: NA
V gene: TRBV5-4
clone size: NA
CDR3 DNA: TGTGCCAGCAGCCGTTTGTCCTACGAGCAGTACTTC
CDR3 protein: CASSRLSYEQYF

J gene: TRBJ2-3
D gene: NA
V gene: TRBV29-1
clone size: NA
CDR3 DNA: TGCAGCGTCGCCCGAGGCAGCACAAGCACAGATACGCAGTATTTT
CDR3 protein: CSVARGSTSTDTQYF

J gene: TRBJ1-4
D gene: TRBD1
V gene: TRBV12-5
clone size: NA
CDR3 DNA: TGTGCTAGCGGACAGGGGTCGTCGGGTGCTAATGAAAAACTGTTTTTT
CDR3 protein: CASGQGSSGANEKLFF

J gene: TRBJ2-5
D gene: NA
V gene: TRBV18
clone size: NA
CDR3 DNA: TGTGCCAGCTCGCAATACCGACAGGTCGAAGAGACCCAGTACTTC
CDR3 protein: CASSQYRQVEETQYF

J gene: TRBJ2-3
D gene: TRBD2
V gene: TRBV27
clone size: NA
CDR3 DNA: TGTGCCAGCAGTTCACCGGGACTAGCGGGAGCGTATACGCAGTATTTT
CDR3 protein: CASSSPGLAGAYTQYF